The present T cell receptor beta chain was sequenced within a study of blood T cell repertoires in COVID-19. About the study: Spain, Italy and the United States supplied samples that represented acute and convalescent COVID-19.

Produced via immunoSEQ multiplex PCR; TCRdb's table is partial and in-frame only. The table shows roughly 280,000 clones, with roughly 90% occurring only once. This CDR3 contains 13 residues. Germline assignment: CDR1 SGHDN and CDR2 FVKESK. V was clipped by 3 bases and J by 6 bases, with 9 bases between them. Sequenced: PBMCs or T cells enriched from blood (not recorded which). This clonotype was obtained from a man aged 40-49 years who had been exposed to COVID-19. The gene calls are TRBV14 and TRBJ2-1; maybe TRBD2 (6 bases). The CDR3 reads CASSQEGGNEQFF. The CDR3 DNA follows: TGTGCCAGCAGCCAGGAGGGAGGCAATGAGCAGTTCTTC.